Below, 22 T cell receptor beta chains from the same sample are listed, as sequenced in a study of cytomegalovirus exposure and HLA in healthy donors. The PCR used 60 Vbeta and 13 Jbeta primers. Method: immunoSEQ multiplex PCR; TCRdb's copy keeps in-frame clones and lacks some. The ten most abundant clones cover about 3.4% of a sample with some 89,000 clones. Sequencing was performed on PBMCs. The receptors shown here come from a woman aged 25 to 45 in good health and CMV-seronegative.

This chain joins TRBV27 and TRBJ1-3; 7 bases are a match to TRBD1. The CDR3 has 14 amino acids. Per the germline V gene, CDR1 is MNHEY and CDR2 is SMNVEV (reference sequence). J lost 0 bases, V lost 6 bases, and 2 bases had no gene match. DNA for the CDR3: TGTGCCAGCAGGACAGGGATCTCTGGAAACACCATATATTTT. This translates into CASRTGISGNTIYF.

The chain couples TRBV7-3 to TRBJ2-3; 7 nucleotides agree with TRBD1. The CDR3 has 13 residues. Germline V lookup: CDR1 SGHTA, CDR2 FQGTGA. V trimming: 5 bases; J trimming: 4 bases; junction bases outside the gene matches: 3. The CDR3 region is CASSRDRADTQYF. CDR3 sequence (DNA): TGTGCCAGCAGCCGAGACAGGGCAGATACGCAGTATTTT.

The V call is TRBV10-3, the J call TRBJ1-2; 10 bases map to TRBD1. J lost 6 bases, V lost 6 bases, and 4 bases had no gene match. The CDR3 length is 13 residues. Germline assignment: CDR1 ENHRY and CDR2 SYGVKD. CDR3 DNA sequence: TGTGCCATCAGAGCCGGGACAGGGGATGGCTACACCTTC. This codes for CAIRAGTGDGYTF.

The chain uses TRBV7-9 and TRBJ2-7, with TRBD2 matching over 13 bases. V lost 5 bases to trimming and J lost 2 bases; unmatched junction nucleotides: 6. The CDR3 totals 16 residues. Germline CDR1 and CDR2: SEHNR and FQNEAQ (reference sequence). CDR3: CASSRSTSGRAYEQYF. The CDR3, as DNA: TGTGCCAGCAGCCGTTCCACTAGCGGGAGGGCCTACGAGCAGTACTTC.

This chain uses TRBV9 with TRBJ2-1; D perhaps matches TRBD1 (6 bases). Germline V CDR1 and CDR2: SGDLS, YYNGEE. The CDR3 totals 15 residues. V was shortened by 3 bases and J by 6 bases, with 16 bases between the two germline ends. This CDR3 reads CASSARGRAGNEQFF. For the CDR3, the DNA is TGTGCCAGCAGCGCCAGGGGCAGGGCCGGCAATGAGCAGTTCTTC.

The chain uses TRBV6-1 and TRBJ1-4; D is unclear. Germline CDR1 and CDR2: MNHNS and SASEGT. This CDR3 has 14 residues. Trimming shortened V by 3 bases and J by 8 bases, and 13 bases separated the two germline ends. In nucleotides, the CDR3 is TGTGCCAGCAGTGAGGGCCCTGAGTCCGAAAAACTGTTTTTT. As protein: CASSEGPESEKLFF.

CDR3 in amino acids: CASSVLTGNYGYTF. In nucleotides, the CDR3 is TGTGCCAGCAGTGTTCTTACAGGCAACTATGGCTACACCTTC. The genes are TRBV2 and TRBJ1-2, with D perhaps matching TRBD1 (5 bases). CDR1 SNHLY and CDR2 FYNNEI come from the germline V gene. V lost 4 bases and J lost 2, with 11 bases in between. The CDR3 sequence is 14 residues long.

The genes are TRBV27 and TRBJ1-2; TRBD1 might be the D (5 bases). The germline V gene has CDR1 MNHEY and CDR2 SMNVEV (reference sequence). V was shortened by 0 bases and J by 0 bases, with 8 bases between the two germline ends. CDR3 size: 15 residues. The CDR3 DNA reads as TGTGCCAGCAGTTTATCCCCGACAGCTAACTATGGCTACACCTTC. Encoded protein: CASSLSPTANYGYTF.

The genes are TRBV5-1 and TRBJ2-3; D call uncertain. This CDR3 spans 15 amino acids. Per germline, CDR1 SGHRS and CDR2 YFSETQ. V was clipped by 0 bases and J by 6 bases, with 14 bases between them. The CDR3 region has the DNA TGCGCCAGCAGCTTGGGTAGCTCAAACACGGATACGCAGTATTTT. Amino acids: CASSLGSSNTDTQYF.

J is TRBJ1-1 and V is TRBV19, with D hard to call. Germline CDR1 is LNHDA and CDR2 is SQIVND (reference sequence). V was shortened by 5 bases and J by 1 base, with 5 bases between the two germline ends. This CDR3 region has 12 residues. The CDR3 loop reads CASSPRNTEAFF. CDR3 DNA sequence: TGTGCCAGTAGTCCCAGGAACACTGAAGCTTTCTTT.

The genes are TRBV18 and TRBJ2-5; TRBD2 agrees at 9 bases. Gene TRBJ2-7 matches the end of the DNA better, so the J call may be wrong. Germline V gene data show CDR1 as KGHSH and CDR2 as LQKENI. The CDR3 is 15 residues long. CDR3 sequence reads: CASSPPAGGPNEQYF. The CDR3 coding sequence is TGTGCCAGCTCACCACCGGCGGGAGGGCCGAACGAGCAGTACTTC.

The chain has TRBV12-5 and TRBJ1-1, with D possibly matching TRBD1 (6 bases). The CDR3 spans 17 residues. V lost 8 bases, J lost 1 base, and 23 bases lay in between. CDR1 and CDR2 from the germline V gene are LGHNT and FRNRAP. As DNA, the CDR3 is TGTGCTAGTTTCCACCCACTCCCGGGACACTCGAACACTGAAGCTTTCTTT. Amino acid sequence: CASFHPLPGHSNTEAFF.

The chain links TRBV7-2 to TRBJ2-7; unclear D gene. V lost 1 base to trimming and J lost 5 bases, with 9 bases between them. Germline V gives CDR1 SGHTA, CDR2 FQGNSA. The CDR3 loop spans 13 amino acids. Here the CDR3 DNA reads TGTGCCAGCAGCTTAGGGCCAGCGAACGAGCAGTACTTC. It codes for CASSLGPANEQYF.

The rearrangement links TRBV7-3 to TRBJ2-7; 7 bases line up with TRBD2. After removal of 7 bases from V and 6 bases from J, the junction contained 9 bases not matched to a gene. This CDR3 region has 13 residues. CDR1 is SGHTA and CDR2 is FQGTGA in the germline V gene. CDR3 region: CASTLSASGEQYF. In DNA form, the CDR3 reads TGTGCCAGCACCTTGTCTGCTAGCGGCGAGCAGTACTTC.

This sequence joins TRBV4-2 and TRBJ2-7; the D gene is possibly TRBD2 (6 bases). Germline CDR1 reads LGHNA; CDR2 reads YNFKEQ. V shed 4 bases and J shed 2 bases, with 15 bases lying between them. There are 15 residues in the CDR3. The CDR3 nucleotides are TGTGCCAGCAGCCCTCCGGGACTCAGCACCTACGAGCAGTACTTC. Protein: CASSPPGLSTYEQYF.

The chain has TRBV27 and TRBJ2-3; D is uncertain. Germline V gene sequence: CDR1 MNHEY, CDR2 SMNVEV (reference sequence). Trimming cost V 0 bases and J 8 bases, with 12 bases left between them. This CDR3 is built from 14 residues. CDR3 protein: CASSLSSARRTQYF. The CDR3 DNA reads as TGTGCCAGCAGTTTATCTAGTGCTCGCCGTACGCAGTATTTT.

The genes are TRBV5-1 and TRBJ1-5, with D perhaps TRBD1 (5 bases). This CDR3 is 14 amino acids long. Germline V gene data show CDR1 as SGHRS and CDR2 as YFSETQ. Trimming took 2 bases from V and 6 from J, leaving 12 bases between them. CDR3 DNA: TGCGCCAGCAGCTTTGGAGGGGAGGGTCAGCCCCAGCATTTT. Amino acids: CASSFGGEGQPQHF.

The J gene is TRBJ2-3, the V gene TRBV9, with TRBD2 matching 8 bases. The germline CDR1 and CDR2 sequences are SGDLS and YYNGEE. CDR3 length: 14 residues. V shed 5 bases, J shed 5 bases, and the junction held 7 bases outside the gene matches. The CDR3 is CASSTSGGGDTQYF. The CDR3 region has the DNA TGTGCCAGCAGTACTAGCGGCGGGGGAGATACGCAGTATTTT.

The chain employs TRBV11-1 and TRBJ2-7; 7 bases are a match to TRBD1. After removal of 3 bases from V and 2 bases from J, the junction contained 4 bases not matched to a gene. CDR3 length: 14 residues. CDR1 and CDR2 from the germline V gene are SGHAT and FQDESV (reference sequence). The CDR3 bases are TGTGCCAGCAGCTTTGAGGGGACAGCCTACGAGCAGTACTTC. Amino acids: CASSFEGTAYEQYF.

The chain carries TRBV7-3 and TRBJ2-3, with D possibly being TRBD1 (6 bases). Trimming took 6 bases from V and 1 from J, leaving 8 bases between them. Per germline, CDR1 SGHTA and CDR2 FQGTGA. The CDR3 extends over 13 amino acids. CDR3 nucleotides: TGTGCCAGCAGTACAGGGCGCACAGATACGCAGTATTTT. As protein: CASSTGRTDTQYF.

Written as DNA, the CDR3 is TGTGCCAGCAGCGTTGACAGGCTAGCTAACTATGGCTACACCTTC. This translates into CASSVDRLANYGYTF. The chain uses TRBV9 and TRBJ1-2; D is possibly TRBD1 (6 bases). The germline gives CDR1 SGDLS, CDR2 YYNGEE. V lost 2 bases to trimming and J lost 0 bases, with 11 bases between them. The CDR3 covers 15 residues.

The CDR3 DNA reads TGTGCCAGCAGCTCCCCTAGGGGAATTGGGAACACCGGGGAGCTGTTTTTT. Protein product: CASSSPRGIGNTGELFF. The chain employs TRBV7-2 and TRBJ2-2; possible D gene TRBD1, 5 bases. The V gene lost 4 bases and the J gene lost 1 base, with 16 bases spanning the gap. Looked up from germline, CDR1 is SGHTA and CDR2 is FQGNSA. The CDR3 runs 17 residues.